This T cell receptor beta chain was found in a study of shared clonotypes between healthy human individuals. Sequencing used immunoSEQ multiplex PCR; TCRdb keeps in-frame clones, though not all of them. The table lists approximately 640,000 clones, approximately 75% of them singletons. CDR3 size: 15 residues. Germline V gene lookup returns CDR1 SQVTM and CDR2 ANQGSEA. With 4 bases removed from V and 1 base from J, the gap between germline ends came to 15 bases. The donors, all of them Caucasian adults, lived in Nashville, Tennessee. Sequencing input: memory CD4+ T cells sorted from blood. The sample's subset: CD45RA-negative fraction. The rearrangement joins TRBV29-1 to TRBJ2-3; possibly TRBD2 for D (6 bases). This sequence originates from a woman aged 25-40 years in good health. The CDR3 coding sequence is TGCAGCGTTGTTTTGCGGGGAGGAGGCACAGATACGCAGTATTTT. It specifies CSVVLRGGGTDTQYF.